Each of the 6 T cell receptor beta chains below was sequenced from the same sample in a study of identical twins. TCRdb reprocessed the 5' RACE reads with MiXCR, giving one entry per CDR3 protein. Of fewer than 250,000 distinct CDR3 sequences listed, roughly 7.5% were seen once; the top ten hold over 5%. The sample was also reused in another study, on yellow fever vaccine responses in identical twins.

The sample was CD8+ T cells sorted from blood. The source is a woman aged 18 to 35 in good health.

This clonotype was found a few times. The chain recombines TRBV28 with TRBJ2-2; no definite D call. The germline V gene has CDR1 MDHEN and CDR2 SYDVKM. V gave up 5 bases and J gave up 7 bases, with 14 bases separating them. The CDR3 is 14 amino acids. CDR3 DNA sequence: TGTGCCAGCAGTCTTACCACGGGTTTCGGGGAGCTGTTTTTT. This translates into CASSLTTGFGELFF.

This clonotype was counted only a few times. The gene calls are TRBV20-1 and TRBJ2-7; D uncertain. Germline V CDR1 and CDR2: DFQATT, SNEGSKA (reference sequence). This CDR3 has 13 amino acids. Trimming took 3 bases from V and 0 from J, leaving 9 bases between them. The CDR3 bases are TGCAGTGCTAGGGACGAGAGCTCCTACGAGCAGTACGTC. Encoded protein: CSARDESSYEQYV.

As concerns this clonotype: The junction and the germline gene differ at one end; a read error may be behind it. This chain uses TRBV20-1 with TRBJ2-7; 7 nucleotides line up with TRBD2. From germline, CDR1 is DFQATT and CDR2 SNEGSKA (reference sequence). The CDR3 sequence is 14 residues long. The CDR3 sequence: CSARDTMRDYEQHF. CDR3 DNA: TGCAGTGCTAGAGATACAATGAGGGACTACGAGCAGCACTTC.

Only a few counts were recorded for this clonotype. The rearrangement joins TRBV29-1 to TRBJ1-1; no clear D. The CDR3 extends over 14 amino acids. Germline values: CDR1 SQVTM, CDR2 ANQGSEA. Trimming stripped 1 base from V and 5 bases from J, with 14 bases between. Here the CDR3 DNA reads TGCAGCGTTGAAGTTCTGGGCGGAGGGACTGAAGCTTTCTTT. This sequence encodes CSVEVLGGGTEAFF.

This clonotype occurred a few times. The chain combines TRBV4-1 with TRBJ2-1; maybe TRBD2 (6 bases). The V and J ends lost 0 bases and 6 bases respectively, with 9 bases between them. The germline CDR1 and CDR2 sequences are MGHRA and YSYEKL. This CDR3 has 14 amino acids. CDR3 sequence reads: CASSQEAGLNEQFF. The CDR3 DNA follows: TGCGCCAGCAGCCAAGAAGCGGGTCTCAATGAGCAGTTCTTC.

This clonotype was counted only a few times. The chain employs TRBV27 and TRBJ2-2, with 10 nucleotides matching TRBD1. CDR1 and CDR2 from the germline V gene are MNHEY and SMNVEV (reference sequence). This CDR3 is built from 17 residues. The V gene end was trimmed by 6 bases and the J gene end by 5 bases; junction bases not matched to a gene: 12. This chain's CDR3 is CASRPTGGQRGTGELFF. For the CDR3, the DNA is TGTGCCAGCAGACCGACAGGGGGCCAAAGGGGAACCGGGGAGCTGTTTTTT.